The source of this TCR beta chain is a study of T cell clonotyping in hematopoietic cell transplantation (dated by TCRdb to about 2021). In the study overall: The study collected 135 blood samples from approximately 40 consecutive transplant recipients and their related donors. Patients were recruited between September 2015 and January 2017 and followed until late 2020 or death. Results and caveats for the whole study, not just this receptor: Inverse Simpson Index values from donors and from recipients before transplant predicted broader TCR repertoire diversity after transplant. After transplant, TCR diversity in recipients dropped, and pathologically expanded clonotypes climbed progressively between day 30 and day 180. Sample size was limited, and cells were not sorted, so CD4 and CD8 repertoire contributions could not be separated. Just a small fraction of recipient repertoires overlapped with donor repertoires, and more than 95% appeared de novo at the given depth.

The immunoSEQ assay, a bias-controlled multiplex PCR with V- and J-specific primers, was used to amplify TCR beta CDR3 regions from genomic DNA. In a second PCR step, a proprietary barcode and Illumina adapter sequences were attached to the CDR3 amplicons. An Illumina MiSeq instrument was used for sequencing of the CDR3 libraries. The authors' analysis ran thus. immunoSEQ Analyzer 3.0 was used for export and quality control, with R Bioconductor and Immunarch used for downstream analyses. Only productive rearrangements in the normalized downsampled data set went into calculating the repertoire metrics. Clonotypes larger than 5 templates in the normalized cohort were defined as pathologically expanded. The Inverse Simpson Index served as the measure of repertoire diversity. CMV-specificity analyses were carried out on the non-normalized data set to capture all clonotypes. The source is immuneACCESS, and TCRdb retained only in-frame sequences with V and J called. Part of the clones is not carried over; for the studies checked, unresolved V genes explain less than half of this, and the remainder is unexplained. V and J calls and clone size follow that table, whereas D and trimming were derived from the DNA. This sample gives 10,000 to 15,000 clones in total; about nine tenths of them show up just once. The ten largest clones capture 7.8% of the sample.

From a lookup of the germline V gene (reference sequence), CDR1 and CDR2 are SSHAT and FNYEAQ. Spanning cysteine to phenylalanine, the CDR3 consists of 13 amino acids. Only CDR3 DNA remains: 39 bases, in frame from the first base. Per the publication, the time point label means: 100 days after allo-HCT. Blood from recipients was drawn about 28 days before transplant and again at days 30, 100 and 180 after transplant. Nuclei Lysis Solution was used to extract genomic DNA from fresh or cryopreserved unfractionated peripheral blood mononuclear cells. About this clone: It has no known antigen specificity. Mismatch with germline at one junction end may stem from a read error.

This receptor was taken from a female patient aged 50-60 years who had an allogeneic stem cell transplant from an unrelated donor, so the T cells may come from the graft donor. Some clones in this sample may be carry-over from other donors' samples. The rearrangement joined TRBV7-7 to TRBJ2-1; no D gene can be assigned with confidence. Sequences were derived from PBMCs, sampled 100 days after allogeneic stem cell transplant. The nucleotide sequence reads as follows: TGTGCTAGCAGCCCCGGCCCTGACAATGAGCAGTTCTTC. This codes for CASSPGPDNEQFF.